These T cell receptor beta chains were read from a single sample in a study of cytomegalovirus exposure and HLA in healthy donors. Repertoires were generated with immunoSEQ multiplex PCR, while TCRdb's copy carries only in-frame clones and drops some. The top ten hold 0.45% to 0.55% of the sample, which has around 140,000 clones, roughly 87% seen once. The material sequenced was PBMCs. The receptors here all came from a woman between 40 and 55 years old in good health and CMV-seronegative. Each CDR3 is given with its conserved first and last residue.

TRBV7-9,TRBJ2-5,CASSLWDTSFQETQYF
TRBV28,TRBJ1-3,CASSLWTGGTSGNTIYF
TRBV5-4,TRBJ1-5,CASSPDRGNNQPQHF
TRBV7-6,TRBJ2-1,CASSPQLAGGSDEQFF
TRBV7-9,TRBJ2-3,CASSAAGTGGADTQYF
TRBV28,TRBJ2-7,CASSSAGSVVVYEQYF
TRBV28,TRBJ1-5,CASSPPSGPQHF
TRBV6-1,TRBJ1-1,CASSEGIGTEAFF
TRBV2,TRBJ1-4,CASSQTGGGKLFF
TRBV5-4,TRBJ2-7,CASSSGLSGGANEQYF
TRBV28,TRBJ1-5,CASSPGTGSNQPQHF
TRBV6-5,TRBJ2-5,CASRGTGRETQYF
TRBV28,TRBJ2-3,CASSPVRGADTQYF
TRBV7-9,TRBJ2-7,CSSSFGQGDYEQYF
TRBV27,TRBJ2-5,CASSPRTGQAETQYF
TRBV9,TRBJ2-3,CASSVRPSTTDTQYF
TRBV5-1,TRBJ2-7,CASSRGQGSYEQYF
TRBV2,TRBJ1-2,CASRDGQVYGYTF
TRBV4-2,TRBJ2-7,CASSQAGQGKNYEQYF
TRBV27,TRBJ1-6,CASRGDSYNSPLHF
TRBV4-1,TRBJ2-1,CASSQRWTDEQFF
TRBV28,TRBJ1-2,CASERPGGLLGYTF
TRBV7-2,TRBJ2-1,CASSFERGAGGRREQFF
TRBV18,TRBJ2-1,CASSVSGGAYNEQFF
TRBV7-2,TRBJ2-1,CASSVTGGTYNEQFF
TRBV19,TRBJ2-7,CASSIDHRNSYEQYF
TRBV5-4,TRBJ2-3,CASSFPAGVADTQYF
TRBV7-9,TRBJ1-2,CASSPHIGYTF
TRBV28,TRBJ2-3,CASSSSGLESTDTQYF
TRBV11-2,TRBJ2-7,CASSFDAGTGAYEQYF
TRBV4-3,TRBJ2-2,CASSQEVGLAGALFF
TRBV18,TRBJ2-1,CASSPGASDYNEQFF